This entry lists 9 T cell receptor beta chains sequenced from one sample in a study of molecular identifiers for immune sequencing clone quantification. A single record per CDR3 protein comes from TCRdb applying MiXCR to the PCR reads. Seen here are 550,000 to 750,000 distinct CDR3 sequences, about 20% observed once, and the top ten hold roughly 0.85%. Sequenced sample: naive CD8+ T cells from blood, with Jurkat cell RNA spiked in. Subset in this sample: FACS-sorted CD8+CD4-CCR7+CD45RA+ naive T cells. The receptors originated from a human donor in good health. Some libraries in this study had Jurkat cell RNA spiked in.

This sequence joins TRBV27 and TRBJ2-2; 7 positions match TRBD1. The CDR3 contains 16 residues. CDR1 and CDR2 from the germline V gene are MNHEY and SMNVEV (reference sequence). V gave up 6 bases and J gave up 4 bases; unmatched junction bases: 11. CDR3: CASRIGTARSTGELFF. The CDR3 region has the DNA TGTGCCAGCAGAATCGGGACAGCCAGGAGCACCGGGGAGCTGTTTTTT.

Worth noting for this clonotype: It may be a read error: a sequence one base away is much more abundant. The conserved closing phenylalanine or tryptophan is absent in this CDR3, likely reflecting a read error. V usage is TRBV20-1 and J usage is TRBJ2-6; 10 bases align to TRBD2. With 5 bases clipped from V and 0 bases from J, the junction kept 7 bases outside the gene matches. The CDR3 is 17 amino acids. The germline CDR1 and CDR2 sequences are DFQATT and SNEGSKA (reference sequence). DNA of the CDR3: TGCAGTGCTTCCAAACTAGCGGGGAACTCTGGGGCCAACGTCCTGACTCTC. Translated, it gives CSASKLAGNSGANVLTL.

This clonotype was detected many times. This chain connects TRBV28 to TRBJ2-3; 8 positions agree with TRBD1. The J segment lost 1 base and the V segment lost 1 base, leaving 4 bases of the junction unmatched. This CDR3 is built from 16 residues. Germline lookup yields CDR1 MDHEN and CDR2 SYDVKM. The CDR3 loop reads CASSLYQGAGTDTQYF. In DNA form, the CDR3 reads TGTGCCAGCAGTTTATATCAGGGGGCTGGCACAGATACGCAGTATTTT.

This clonotype occurred many times. The rearrangement joins TRBV19 to TRBJ2-1, with D unresolved. Deletions cut 5 bases from V and 9 bases from J, with 14 bases between. This CDR3 has 13 amino acids. Germline values: CDR1 LNHDA, CDR2 SQIVND (reference sequence). CDR3 in amino acids: CASSAASIGEQFF. DNA of the CDR3: TGTGCCAGTAGTGCGGCTAGTATCGGTGAGCAGTTCTTC.

The table lists this clonotype with a few counts. The gene calls are TRBV29-1 and TRBJ2-2; D remains ambiguous. Germline assignment: CDR1 SQVTM and CDR2 ANQGSEA. The CDR3 length is 12 residues. V gave up 4 bases and J gave up 6 bases, with 9 bases separating them. CDR3 loop: CSVAPRAGELFF. For the CDR3, the DNA is TGCAGCGTTGCCCCCCGCGCCGGGGAGCTGTTTTTT.

This clonotype was picked up a small number of times. V usage is TRBV12-5 and J usage is TRBJ2-7, with D hard to call. CDR1 and CDR2 (germline): LGHNT, FRNRAP. The CDR3 is 12 amino acids. Trimming stripped 1 base from V and 3 bases from J, with 4 bases between. The CDR3 sequence: CASGLADYEQYF. As DNA, the CDR3 is TGTGCTAGTGGTTTGGCGGACTACGAGCAGTACTTC.

Many counts were recorded for this clonotype. This rearrangement joins TRBV5-1 to TRBJ2-3; unclear D gene. The CDR3 is 14 amino acids. CDR1 SGHRS and CDR2 YFSETQ come from the germline V gene. Trimming pared 0 bases from V and 2 bases from J, leaving 7 bases between. The CDR3 here is CASSLVGITDTQYF. For the CDR3, the DNA is TGCGCCAGCAGCTTGGTAGGAATCACAGATACGCAGTATTTT.

This clonotype was found a few times. The V gene is TRBV4-1, the J gene TRBJ1-6; 9 positions agree with TRBD1. The germline gives CDR1 MGHRA, CDR2 YSYEKL. CDR3 length equals 17 residues. J gave up 6 bases and V 4 bases, and 10 bases lay outside the gene matches. DNA for the CDR3: TGCGCCAGCAGCCCAGGAGGGACAGGGTTGGGTAATTCACCCCTCCACTTT. Its translation: CASSPGGTGLGNSPLHF.

In this sample, this clonotype turned up many times. This sequence joins TRBV3-1 and TRBJ2-7; a possible D gene is TRBD2 (5 bases). Germline loops: CDR1 LGHDT, CDR2 YNNKEL (reference sequence). This CDR3 is built from 15 residues. Between the trimmed V and J ends, which lost 0 bases and 7 bases, there was a span of 16 bases. CDR3 residues: CASSQDLGLTLEQYF. For the CDR3, the DNA is TGTGCCAGCAGCCAAGATCTCGGACTCACTTTAGAGCAGTACTTC.